A selection of T cell receptor beta chains follows, all from one sample in a study of beta chain features in type 1 diabetes. Here immunoSEQ multiplex PCR was the method, and the copy in TCRdb shows in-frame clones only, minus some. The sample carries about 340,000 clones, 9.3% recorded once. Sequenced sample: central memory CD4+ T cells from blood. The origin of the receptors is a man aged 30-40 years with type 1 diabetes. CDR3s include the opening cysteine and the closing phenylalanine or tryptophan. Fields, in order: D gene, V gene, clone size, J gene, CDR3 DNA, CDR3 protein. A D gene is named only where the DNA matches it firmly. Not every row has a clone size; where given, it reads once, few, many or a size class.

-	TRBV6-6	few	TRBJ2-7	TGTGCCAGCAGGAACGGACAGAACTCCTACGAGCAGTACTTC	CASRNGQNSYEQYF
-	TRBV7-2	-	TRBJ2-3	TGTGCCAGCAGCCAGGGGACTAGCACAGATACGCAGTATTTT	CASSQGTSTDTQYF
-	TRBV15	few	TRBJ2-5	TGTGCCACCAGCAGAGGAGGGGACGACTATCAGACCCAGTACTTC	CATSRGGDDYQTQYF
TRBD2	TRBV2	few	TRBJ2-5	TGTGCCAGCAGTGCCCGGCTAGCGGAAGAGACCCAGTACTTC	CASSARLAEETQYF
TRBD1	TRBV29-1	few	TRBJ1-5	TGCAGCGTAGCGGACAGGGGGCTTAATCAGCCCCAGCATTTT	CSVADRGLNQPQHF
-	TRBV9	few	TRBJ2-7	TGTGCCAGCAGCCTGGGGGACGGCTACGAGCAGTACTTC	CASSLGDGYEQYF
-	TRBV9	few	TRBJ1-2	TGTGCCAGCAGCGGAGCAAGGCGGACGGGGCTCTATGGCTACACCTTC	CASSGARRTGLYGYTF
-	TRBV4-3	few	TRBJ1-5	TGCGCCAGCAGCCAGATGGACCGTGGTACGCCCCAGCATTTT	CASSQMDRGTPQHF
-	TRBV5-6	few	TRBJ1-2	TGTGCCAGCAGCTTGGTGGGGGAACTATCGGCAAGCTACACCTTC	CASSLVGELSASYTF
-	TRBV12-2	few	TRBJ2-6	TGTGCAAGTCGCTTTGACCCGGGCAAGGCCAACGTCCTGACTTTC	CASRFDPGKANVLTF
TRBD1	TRBV7-2	few	TRBJ2-7	TGTGCCAGCAGCTTAGGACGGACAGGGGGTAACGAGCAGTACTTC	CASSLGRTGGNEQYF
-	TRBV5-1	-	TRBJ2-5	TGCGCCAGCAGCTTGGCCGGCCAGAGGCTCCAAGAGACCCAGTACTTC	CASSLAGQRLQETQYF
TRBD1	TRBV7-2	-	TRBJ2-7	TGTGCCAGCAGCGCGAGACGACAGGGCCCCGACGAGCAGTACTTC	CASSARRQGPDEQYF
TRBD1	TRBV30	-	TRBJ1-2	TGTGCCTGGACAGGGGGCTCTGGTTATGGCTACACCTTC	CAWTGGSGYGYTF
TRBD1	TRBV30	-	TRBJ1-1	TGTGCCTGGAGTGTAGGGACAGGGAACACTGAAGCTTTCTTT	CAWSVGTGNTEAFF
TRBD2	TRBV7-2	-	TRBJ2-3	TGTGCCAGCAGCTTGCGGGGGGCCACCACAGATACGCAGTATTTT	CASSLRGATTDTQYF